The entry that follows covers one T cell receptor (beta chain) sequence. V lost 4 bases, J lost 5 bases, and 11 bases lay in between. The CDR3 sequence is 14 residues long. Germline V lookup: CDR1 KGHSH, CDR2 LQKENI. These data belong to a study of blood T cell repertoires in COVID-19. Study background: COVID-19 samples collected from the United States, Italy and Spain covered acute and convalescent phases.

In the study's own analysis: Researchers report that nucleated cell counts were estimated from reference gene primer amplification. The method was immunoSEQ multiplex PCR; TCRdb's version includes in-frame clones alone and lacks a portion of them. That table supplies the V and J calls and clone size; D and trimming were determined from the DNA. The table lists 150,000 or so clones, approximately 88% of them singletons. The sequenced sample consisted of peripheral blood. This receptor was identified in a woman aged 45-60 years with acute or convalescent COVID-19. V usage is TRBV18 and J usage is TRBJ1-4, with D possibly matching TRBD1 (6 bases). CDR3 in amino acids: CASSLQGLNEKLFF. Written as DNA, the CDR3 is TGTGCCAGCTCACTTCAGGGGCTCAATGAAAAACTGTTTTTT.